Sequencing of this T cell receptor beta chain was carried out in a study of identical twins. General study results and limits: Out-of-frame sharing of TCR alpha in monozygotic twins was underestimated by models. Shared out-of-frame alpha sequences (those common to twins) showed excess low generation probability. Beta out-of-frame sequences displayed a weaker excess of sharing between twins.

In this sample, this clonotype turned up a few times. Antigen specificity is unknown. The CDR3 loop spans 12 amino acids. Trimming shortened V by 4 bases and J by 5 bases, and 6 bases separated the two germline ends. Germline CDR1 reads ENHRY; CDR2 reads SYGVKD. Addition of a universal primer site occurred through template switching, and cDNA carried unique molecular identifiers. TCRdb used MiXCR to reprocess the 5' RACE reads, holding one entry per CDR3 protein. This table holds some 1,700,000 distinct CDR3 sequences, 32% found once. J is TRBJ2-1 and V is TRBV10-3; no clear D. The receptor's source is a newborn girl in good health. The source material was cord blood. CDR3 region: CAISGVDNEQFF. For the CDR3, the DNA is TGTGCCATCAGTGGAGTCGACAATGAGCAGTTCTTC.